This TCR beta chain was observed in a study of response to subunit inactivated influenza vaccine. Concerning this clonotype itself: Its cognate antigen is unknown.

The CDR3 has 14 residues. Per germline, CDR1 MDHEN and CDR2 SYDVKM. After removal of 2 bases from V and 7 bases from J, the junction contained 3 bases not matched to a gene. One entry per CDR3 protein, called by TCRdb with MiXCR from the RT-PCR reads. Among roughly 180,000 distinct CDR3 sequences listed, about 10% were seen once. Study outcomes and limitations: Seasonal influenza vaccination, on each occasion, was suggested by the authors to recruit few new T cells.

V is TRBV28 and J is TRBJ2-1, with 9 bases fitting TRBD1. This TCR was recovered from a man over 45 who received an inactivated influenza vaccine. Sequences were derived from non-naive T cells sorted from PBMCs, sampled on the day of vaccination. The CDR3 here is CASSLGQGLNEQFF. CDR3 DNA sequence: TGTGCCAGCAGTTTAGGACAGGGGTTGAATGAGCAGTTCTTC.